This T cell receptor (beta chain) derives from a study of blood T cell repertoires in COVID-19. Study-wide context: Acute-phase and convalescent COVID-19 samples originated in the United States, Italy and Spain. T cells, B-cell-depleted T cells, or PBMCs supplied cDNA or gDNA.

The J segment lost 4 bases and the V segment lost 7 bases, leaving 9 bases of the junction unmatched. This CDR3 contains 16 residues. Germline lookup yields CDR1 SNHLY and CDR2 FYNNEI. Patients from Seattle were sampled longitudinally, starting during active infection. In the authors' methods: Cell counts per sample came from amplifying reference gene primers. The protocol was immunoSEQ multiplex PCR, while the TCRdb copy is restricted to in-frame clones and leaves out a portion. The DNA was the basis for D and trimming; V, J and clone size are from that table. The sample has roughly 160,000 clones, roughly 86% seen once. This clone was counted between two and nine times.

The receptor comes from a man between 60 and 75 years old with COVID-19, enrolled during active disease. Material: peripheral blood. The chain recombines TRBV2 with TRBJ1-6, with 8 bases that match TRBD1. In nucleotides, the CDR3 is TGTGCCAGCATCCGGGACAGGAGATCTTATAATTCACCCCTCCACTTT. Its translation: CASIRDRRSYNSPLHF.